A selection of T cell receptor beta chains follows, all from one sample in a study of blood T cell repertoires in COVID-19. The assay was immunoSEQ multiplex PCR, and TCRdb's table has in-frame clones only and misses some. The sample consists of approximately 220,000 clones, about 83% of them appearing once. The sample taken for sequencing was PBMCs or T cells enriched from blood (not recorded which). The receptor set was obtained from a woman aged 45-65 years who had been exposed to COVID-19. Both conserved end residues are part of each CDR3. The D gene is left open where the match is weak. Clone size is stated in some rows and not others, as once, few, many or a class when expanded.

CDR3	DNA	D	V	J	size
CASTPLDRDDTEAFF	TGTGCCAGCACCCCCTTGGACAGGGATGACACTGAAGCTTTCTTT	TRBD1	TRBV2	TRBJ1-1	NA
CASSERGAGFYEQYF	TGCGCCAGCAGTGAGAGGGGCGCAGGGTTCTACGAGCAGTACTTC	NA	TRBV10-1	TRBJ2-7	NA
CASSPQVGVTGELFF	TGTGCCAGCAGCCCCCAGGTCGGGGTTACCGGGGAGCTGTTTTTT	NA	TRBV9	TRBJ2-2	NA
CASSFRGSGSYNEQFF	TGTGCCAGCAGCTTTAGGGGCTCTGGTTCCTACAATGAGCAGTTCTTC	NA	TRBV11-3	TRBJ2-1	once
CASSVATDRGLQFF	TGTGCCAGCAGCGTAGCTACCGACAGGGGATTGCAGTTCTTC	TRBD1	TRBV9	TRBJ2-1	once
CASSSTGTPNTGELFF	TGCGCCAGCAGCTCGACCGGGACACCGAACACCGGGGAGCTGTTTTTT	NA	TRBV5-1	TRBJ2-2	few
CATTDRIRNEQFF	TGTGCCACTACGGACAGGATTCGCAATGAGCAGTTCTTC	TRBD1	TRBV25-1	TRBJ2-1	NA
CASSSLPGQGAEAFF	TGCGCCAGCAGCTCGCTACCGGGACAGGGGGCTGAAGCTTTCTTT	TRBD1	TRBV5-1	TRBJ1-1	NA
CASSPREGHTGELFF	TGTGCCAGCAGCCCCCGGGAGGGGCACACCGGGGAGCTGTTTTTT	TRBD2	TRBV3-1/TRBV3-2	TRBJ2-2	NA
CASSLDRSTDTQYF	TGTGCCAGCAGCCTGGACAGATCCACAGATACGCAGTATTTT	NA	TRBV3-1/TRBV3-2	TRBJ2-3	NA
CASSSFQGINTEAFF	TGTGCCAGCAGCTCTTTCCAGGGAATTAACACTGAAGCTTTCTTT	NA	TRBV11-2	TRBJ1-1	NA
CASSLSDSYGYTF	TGCGCCAGCAGCCTGTCGGACAGCTATGGCTACACCTTC	NA	TRBV4-1	TRBJ1-2	once
CASSLSAGPYEQYF	TGTGCCAGCAGTTTATCGGCAGGGCCCTACGAGCAGTACTTC	NA	TRBV28	TRBJ2-7	NA
CASSQGSRGDTEAFF	TGTGCCAGCAGCCAAGGGTCGCGGGGGGACACTGAAGCTTTCTTT	NA	TRBV11-2	TRBJ1-1	NA
CASSRGNTIYF	TGTGCCAGCAGCCGGGGAAACACCATATATTTT	NA	TRBV9	TRBJ1-3	NA
CASSPTGDYNEQFF	TGTGCCAGCAGTCCCACAGGGGACTACAATGAGCAGTTCTTC	TRBD1	TRBV9	TRBJ2-1	NA
CATSSEVPYEQYF	TGTGCCACCAGCTCTGAGGTTCCCTACGAGCAGTACTTC	NA	TRBV15	TRBJ2-7	NA
CASSQDRQGVETQYF	TGTGCCAGCAGCCAAGATAGACAGGGTGTGGAGACCCAGTACTTC	TRBD1	TRBV4-2	TRBJ2-5	NA
CSARVPLAQGAGNTIYF	TGCAGCGCCAGGGTTCCTCTGGCGCAGGGGGCTGGAAACACCATATATTTT	TRBD1	TRBV29-1	TRBJ1-3	NA
CASSPPGGNTIYF	TGTGCCAGCTCACCACCGGGCGGAAACACCATATATTTT	NA	TRBV18	TRBJ1-3	NA
CASSLRTGGQHRELFF	TGTGCCAGCAGTTTAAGGACAGGGGGTCAACACCGGGAGCTGTTTTTT	TRBD1	TRBV28	TRBJ2-2	many
CASSTTSGGQPQHF	TGTGCCAGCAGTACAACAAGCGGCGGTCAGCCCCAGCATTTT	NA	TRBV6-5	TRBJ1-5	NA
CASSQGSSGANVLTF	TGCGCCAGCAGCCAAGGGAGCTCTGGGGCCAACGTCCTGACTTTC	NA	TRBV4-3	TRBJ2-6	NA
CASSDRGLSRSEQYF	TGTGCCAGCAGTGACAGGGGGCTATCCAGGAGTGAGCAGTACTTC	TRBD1	TRBV2	TRBJ2-7	NA
CASSQPGQGTGELFF	TGTGCCAGCAGCCAACCGGGACAGGGGACCGGGGAGCTGTTTTTT	TRBD1	TRBV3-1/TRBV3-2	TRBJ2-2	NA
CASSFRDREDQPQHF	TGTGCCAGCAGCTTTCGGGACAGGGAGGATCAGCCCCAGCATTTT	TRBD1	TRBV7-2	TRBJ1-5	NA
CASSYPTGGGSYEQYF	TGTGCCAGCAGTTACCCGACCGGGGGAGGTTCCTACGAGCAGTACTTC	NA	TRBV6-6	TRBJ2-7	NA
CASSFGLAGTQETQYF	TGTGCCAGCAGCTTTGGACTAGCGGGGACTCAAGAGACCCAGTACTTC	TRBD2	TRBV7-7	TRBJ2-5	NA
CASSPGTAPVKTQYF	TGTGCCAGCAGCCCTGGGACAGCTCCCGTTAAGACCCAGTACTTC	TRBD1	TRBV3-1/TRBV3-2	TRBJ2-5	NA
CASSLASGNSGNTIYF	TGTGCCAGCAGCTTAGCGTCCGGGAACTCTGGAAACACCATATATTTT	NA	TRBV7-2	TRBJ1-3	NA
CASSPWTERNYGYTF	TGCGCCAGCAGCCCCTGGACAGAGCGGAACTATGGCTACACCTTC	NA	TRBV5-1	TRBJ1-2	NA
CASVRDRGGYTF	TGTGCCAGCGTTCGGGACAGGGGTGGCTACACCTTC	TRBD1	TRBV6-5	TRBJ1-2	NA
CASSLGQGLRGNTIYF	TGTGCCAGCAGCTTGGGACAGGGGCTTCGTGGAAACACCATATATTTT	TRBD1	TRBV7-8	TRBJ1-3	NA
CASSARTGASTEAFF	TGTGCCAGCAGCGCCCGGACAGGGGCCAGCACTGAAGCTTTCTTT	TRBD1	TRBV7-8	TRBJ1-1	NA
CASSPGNEQFF	TGTGCCAGCAGCCCCGGCAATGAGCAGTTCTTC	NA	TRBV27	TRBJ2-1	NA
CASRPQLGQNTEAFF	TGTGCCAGCAGGCCCCAACTGGGGCAGAACACTGAAGCTTTCTTT	NA	TRBV2	TRBJ1-1	NA